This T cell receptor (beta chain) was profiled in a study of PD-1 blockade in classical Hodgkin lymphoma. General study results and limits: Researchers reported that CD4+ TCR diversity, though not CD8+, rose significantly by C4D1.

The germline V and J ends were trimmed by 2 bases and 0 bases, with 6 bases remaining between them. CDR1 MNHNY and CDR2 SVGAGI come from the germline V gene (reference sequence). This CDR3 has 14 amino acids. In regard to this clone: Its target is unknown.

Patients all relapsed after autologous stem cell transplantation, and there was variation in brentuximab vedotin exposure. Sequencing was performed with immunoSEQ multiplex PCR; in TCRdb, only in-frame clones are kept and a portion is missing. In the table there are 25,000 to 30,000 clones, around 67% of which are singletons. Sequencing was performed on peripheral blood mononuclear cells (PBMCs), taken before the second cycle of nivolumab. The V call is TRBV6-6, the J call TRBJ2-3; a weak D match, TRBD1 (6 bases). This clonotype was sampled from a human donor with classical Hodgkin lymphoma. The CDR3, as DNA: TGTGCCAGCAGTTACGGGGGCAGCACAGATACGCAGTATTTT. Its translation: CASSYGGSTDTQYF.